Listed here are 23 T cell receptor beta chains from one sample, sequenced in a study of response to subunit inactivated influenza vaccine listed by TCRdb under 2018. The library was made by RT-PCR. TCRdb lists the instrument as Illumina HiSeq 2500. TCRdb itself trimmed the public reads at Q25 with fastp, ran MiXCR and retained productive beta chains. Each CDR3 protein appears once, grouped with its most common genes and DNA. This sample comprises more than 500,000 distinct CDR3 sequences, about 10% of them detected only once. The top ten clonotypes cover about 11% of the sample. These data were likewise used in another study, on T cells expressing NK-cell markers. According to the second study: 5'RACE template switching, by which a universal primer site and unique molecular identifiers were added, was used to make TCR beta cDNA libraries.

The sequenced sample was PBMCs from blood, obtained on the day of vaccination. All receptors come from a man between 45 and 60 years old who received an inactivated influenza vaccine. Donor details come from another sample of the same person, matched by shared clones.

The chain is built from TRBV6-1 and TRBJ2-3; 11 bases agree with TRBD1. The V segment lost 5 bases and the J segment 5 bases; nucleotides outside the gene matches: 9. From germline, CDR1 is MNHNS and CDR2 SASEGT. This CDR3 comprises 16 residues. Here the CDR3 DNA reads TGTGCCAGCAGTAATCCGGGACAGGGGGTCTTAGATACGCAGTATTTT. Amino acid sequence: CASSNPGQGVLDTQYF.

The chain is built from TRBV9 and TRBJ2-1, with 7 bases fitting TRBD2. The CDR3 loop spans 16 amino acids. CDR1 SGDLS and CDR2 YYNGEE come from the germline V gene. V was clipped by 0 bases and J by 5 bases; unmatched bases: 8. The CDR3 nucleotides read TGTGCCAGCAGCGTAGACGTAGGACTAGTCCACAATGAGCAGTTCTTC. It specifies CASSVDVGLVHNEQFF.

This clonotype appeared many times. The CDR3 loop is CASSLVGPGSYEQYF. The CDR3 DNA sequence: TGTGCCAGCAGTTTAGTGGGGCCAGGGTCCTACGAGCAGTACTTC. The chain has TRBV12-3 or TRBV12-4 and TRBJ2-7; a possible D gene is TRBD1 (5 bases). The CDR3 extends over 15 amino acids. Trimming pared 1 base from V and 1 base from J, leaving 11 bases between.

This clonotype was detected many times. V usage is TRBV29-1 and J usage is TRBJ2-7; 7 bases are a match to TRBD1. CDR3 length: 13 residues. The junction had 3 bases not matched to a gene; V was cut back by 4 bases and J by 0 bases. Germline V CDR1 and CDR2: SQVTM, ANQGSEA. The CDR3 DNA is TGCAGCGTTGCGGACAGGTACTCCTACGAGCAGTACTTC. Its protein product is CSVADRYSYEQYF.

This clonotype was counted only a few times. As DNA, the CDR3 is TGTGCCAGCAGCTTGGAAGTCGGGGAGACCCAGTACTTC. This sequence encodes CASSLEVGETQYF. This sequence joins TRBV7-8 and TRBJ2-5; D is uncertain. With 3 bases removed from V and 5 bases from J, the gap between germline ends came to 10 bases. Germline CDR1 is SGHVS and CDR2 is FQNEAQ. This CDR3 region has 13 residues. Using reference TRBV7-8 and TRBJ2-5 for the parts outside the CDR3, the full variable domain is GAGVSQSPRYKVAKRGQDVALRCDPISGHVSLFWYQQALGQGPEFLTYFQNEAQLDKSGLPSDRFFAERPEGSVSTLKIQRTQQEDSAVYLCASSLEVGETQYFGPGTRLLVL.

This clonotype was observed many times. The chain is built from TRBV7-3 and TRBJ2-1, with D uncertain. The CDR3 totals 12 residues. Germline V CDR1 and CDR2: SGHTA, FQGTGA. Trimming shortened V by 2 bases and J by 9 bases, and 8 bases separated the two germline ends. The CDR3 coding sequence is TGTGCCAGCAGCTTATTGATCGGTGAGCAGTTCTTC. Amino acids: CASSLLIGEQFF.

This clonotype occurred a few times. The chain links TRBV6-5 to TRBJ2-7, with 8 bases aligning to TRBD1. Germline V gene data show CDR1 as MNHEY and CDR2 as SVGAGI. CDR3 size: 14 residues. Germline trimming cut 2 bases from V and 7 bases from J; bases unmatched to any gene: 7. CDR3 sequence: CASSYGPGGKEQYF. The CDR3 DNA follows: TGTGCCAGCAGTTACGGTCCAGGGGGCAAGGAGCAGTACTTC.

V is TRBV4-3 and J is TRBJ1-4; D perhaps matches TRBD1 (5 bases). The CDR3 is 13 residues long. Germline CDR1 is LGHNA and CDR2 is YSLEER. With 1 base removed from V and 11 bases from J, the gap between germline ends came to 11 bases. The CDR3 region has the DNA TGCGCCAGCAGCCAAGCGTGGGGGGGGAAACTGTTTTTT. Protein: CASSQAWGGKLFF.

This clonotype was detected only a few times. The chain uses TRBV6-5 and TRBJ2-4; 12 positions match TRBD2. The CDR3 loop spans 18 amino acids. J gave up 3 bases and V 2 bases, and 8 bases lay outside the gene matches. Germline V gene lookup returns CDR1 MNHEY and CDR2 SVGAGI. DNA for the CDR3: TGTGCCAGCAGTTACGGGGGACTAGCGGGTTCGGGCAAAAACATTCAGTACTTC. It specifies CASSYGGLAGSGKNIQYF.

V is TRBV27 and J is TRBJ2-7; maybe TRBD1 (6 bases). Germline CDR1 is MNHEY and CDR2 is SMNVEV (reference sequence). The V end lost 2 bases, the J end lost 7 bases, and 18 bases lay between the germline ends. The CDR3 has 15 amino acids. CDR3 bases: TGTGCCAGCAGTTTACAACAGGGCTCTCCTAGGGAGCAGTACTTC. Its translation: CASSLQQGSPREQYF.

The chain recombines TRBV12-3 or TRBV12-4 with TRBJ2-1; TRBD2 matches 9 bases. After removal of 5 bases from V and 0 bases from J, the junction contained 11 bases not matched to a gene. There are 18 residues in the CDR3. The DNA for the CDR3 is TGTGCCAGCAGTCACCTTACTAGCGGGCTAAGCTCCTACAATGAGCAGTTCTTC. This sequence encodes CASSHLTSGLSSYNEQFF.

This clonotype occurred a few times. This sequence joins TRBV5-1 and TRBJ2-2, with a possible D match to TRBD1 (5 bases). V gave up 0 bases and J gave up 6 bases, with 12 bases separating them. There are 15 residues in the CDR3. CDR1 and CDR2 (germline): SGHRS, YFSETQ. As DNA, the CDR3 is TGCGCCAGCAGCTTGGCCAGGCAGGGTGCCGGGGAGCTGTTTTTT. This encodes CASSLARQGAGELFF. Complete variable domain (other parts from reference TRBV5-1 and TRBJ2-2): KAGVTQTPRYLIKTRGQQVTLSCSPISGHRSVSWYQQTPGQGLQFLFEYFSETQRNKGNFPGRFSGRQFSNSRSEMNVSTLELGDSALYLCASSLARQGAGELFFGEGSRLTVL.

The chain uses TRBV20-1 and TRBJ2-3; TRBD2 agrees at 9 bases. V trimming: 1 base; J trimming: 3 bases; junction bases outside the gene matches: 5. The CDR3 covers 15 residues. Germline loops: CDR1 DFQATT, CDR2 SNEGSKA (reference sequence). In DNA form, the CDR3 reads TGCAGTGCTAGAGTTAGTAGCGGGAGAACAGATACGCAGTATTTT. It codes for CSARVSSGRTDTQYF.

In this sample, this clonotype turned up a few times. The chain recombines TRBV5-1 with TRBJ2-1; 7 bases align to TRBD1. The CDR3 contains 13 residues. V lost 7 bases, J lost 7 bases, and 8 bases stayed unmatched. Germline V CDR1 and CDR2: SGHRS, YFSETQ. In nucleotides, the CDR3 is TGCGCCAGCGGACAGGCGGGTGGGAATGAGCAGTTCTTC. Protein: CASGQAGGNEQFF.

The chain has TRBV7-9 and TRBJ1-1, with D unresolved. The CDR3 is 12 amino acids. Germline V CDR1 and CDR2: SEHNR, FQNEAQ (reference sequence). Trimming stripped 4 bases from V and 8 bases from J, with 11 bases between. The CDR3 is CASSSPVGEAFF. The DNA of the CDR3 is TGTGCCAGCAGCTCCCCGGTAGGCGAAGCTTTCTTT.

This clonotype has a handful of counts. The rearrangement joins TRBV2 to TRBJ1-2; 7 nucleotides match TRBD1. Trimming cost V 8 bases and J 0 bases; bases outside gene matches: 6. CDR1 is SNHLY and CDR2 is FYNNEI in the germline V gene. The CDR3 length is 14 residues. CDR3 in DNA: TGTGCCAGCTCAGGGGGGGTAGCTAACTATGGCTACACCTTC. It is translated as CASSGGVANYGYTF.

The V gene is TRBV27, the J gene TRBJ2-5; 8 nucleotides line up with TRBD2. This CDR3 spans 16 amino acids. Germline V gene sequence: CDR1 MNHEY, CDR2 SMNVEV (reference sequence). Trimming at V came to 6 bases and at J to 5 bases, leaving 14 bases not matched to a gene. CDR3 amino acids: CASSSNGGALGETQYF. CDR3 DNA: TGTGCCAGCAGCTCAAACGGGGGGGCGTTGGGGGAGACCCAGTACTTC.

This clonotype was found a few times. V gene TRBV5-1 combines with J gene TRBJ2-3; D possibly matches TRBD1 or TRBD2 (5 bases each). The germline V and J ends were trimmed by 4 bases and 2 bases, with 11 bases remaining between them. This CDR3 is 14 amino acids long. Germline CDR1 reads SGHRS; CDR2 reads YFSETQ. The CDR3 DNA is TGCGCCAGCAGCGGTGGGGGTGCCACAGATACGCAGTATTTT. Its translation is CASSGGGATDTQYF.

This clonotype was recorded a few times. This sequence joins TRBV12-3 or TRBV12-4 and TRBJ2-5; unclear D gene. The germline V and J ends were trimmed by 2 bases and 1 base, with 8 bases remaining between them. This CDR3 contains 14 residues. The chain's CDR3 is CASSLRAPQETQYF. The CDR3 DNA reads TGTGCCAGCAGTTTAAGGGCGCCCCAAGAGACCCAGTACTTC.

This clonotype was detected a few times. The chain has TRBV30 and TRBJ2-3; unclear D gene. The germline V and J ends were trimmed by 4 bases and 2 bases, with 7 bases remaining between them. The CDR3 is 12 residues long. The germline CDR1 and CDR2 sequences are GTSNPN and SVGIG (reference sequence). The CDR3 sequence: CAWKSHTDTQYF. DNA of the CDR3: TGTGCCTGGAAGTCACACACAGATACGCAGTATTTT.

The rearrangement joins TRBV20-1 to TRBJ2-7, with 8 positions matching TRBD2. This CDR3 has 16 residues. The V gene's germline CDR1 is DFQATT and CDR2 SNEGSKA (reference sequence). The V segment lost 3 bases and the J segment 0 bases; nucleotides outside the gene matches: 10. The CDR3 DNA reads TGCAGTGCTAGGGGAAATAGCGGGGTAAGCTCCTACGAGCAGTACTTC. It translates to CSARGNSGVSSYEQYF.

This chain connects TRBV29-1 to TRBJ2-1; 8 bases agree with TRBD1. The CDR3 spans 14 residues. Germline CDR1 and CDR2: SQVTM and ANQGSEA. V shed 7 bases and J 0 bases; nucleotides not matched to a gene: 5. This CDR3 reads CSASGTGSYNEQFF. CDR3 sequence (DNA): TGCAGCGCCTCCGGGACAGGCTCCTACAATGAGCAGTTCTTC.

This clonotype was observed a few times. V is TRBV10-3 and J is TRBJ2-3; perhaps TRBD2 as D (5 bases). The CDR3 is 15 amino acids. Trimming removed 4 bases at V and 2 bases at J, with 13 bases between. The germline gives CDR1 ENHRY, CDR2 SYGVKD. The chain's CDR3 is CAISGGIQNTDTQYF. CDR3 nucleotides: TGTGCCATCAGTGGAGGGATACAGAACACAGATACGCAGTATTTT.